This is a list of T cell receptor beta chains from one sample in a study of cytomegalovirus exposure and HLA in healthy donors. The data were produced by immunoSEQ multiplex PCR, yet TCRdb's version contains in-frame clones alone and is incomplete. The data contain around 76,000 clones, 60% to 85% of them singletons. Sequences were obtained from PBMCs. These receptors originate from a man aged 40-49 years in good health and CMV-seronegative. The CDR3 runs from the conserved cysteine through the conserved F or W. D genes are given only for firm matches. The listing skips clone size in some rows; elsewhere it reads once, few, many or a size class.

D gene: TRBD2
V gene: TRBV11-2
clone size: -
J gene: TRBJ2-7
CDR3 length: 18
CDR3 DNA: TGTGCCAGCAGCTTAGGGACTAGCGGGAGGGCCGAAGCATACGAGCAGTACTTC
CDR3 protein: CASSLGTSGRAEAYEQYF

D gene: -
V gene: TRBV29-1
clone size: -
J gene: TRBJ2-6
CDR3 length: 16
CDR3 DNA: TGCAGCGTTGGGGGGACAACGATCTCTGGGGCCAACGTCCTGACTTTC
CDR3 protein: CSVGGTTISGANVLTF

D gene: -
V gene: TRBV19
clone size: few
J gene: TRBJ1-2
CDR3 length: 14
CDR3 DNA: TGTGCCAGTAGTATAGGAACAGGAAGGTGGGGCTACACCTTC
CDR3 protein: CASSIGTGRWGYTF

D gene: TRBD1
V gene: TRBV5-1
clone size: -
J gene: TRBJ2-3
CDR3 length: 13
CDR3 DNA: TGCGCCAGCAGCTTGACAGGGGTGGATACGCAGTATTTT
CDR3 protein: CASSLTGVDTQYF

D gene: -
V gene: TRBV5-5
clone size: -
J gene: TRBJ1-2
CDR3 length: 13
CDR3 DNA: TGTGCCAGCAGCTTGGACGGGAATAGGGGCTACACCTTC
CDR3 protein: CASSLDGNRGYTF

D gene: -
V gene: TRBV11-2
clone size: -
J gene: TRBJ1-2
CDR3 length: 15
CDR3 DNA: TGTGCCAGCAGCCGCGTCTCAGGGTTGGCAGGTGGCTACACCTTC
CDR3 protein: CASSRVSGLAGGYTF

D gene: TRBD1
V gene: TRBV7-9
clone size: -
J gene: TRBJ2-2
CDR3 length: 15
CDR3 DNA: TGTGCCAGCAGCTGGACAGGGAGCCCCACCGGGGAGCTGTTTTTT
CDR3 protein: CASSWTGSPTGELFF

D gene: -
V gene: TRBV7-9
clone size: -
J gene: TRBJ2-6
CDR3 length: 13
CDR3 DNA: TGTGCCAGCAGCCGCTCTGGGGCCAACGTCCTGACTTTC
CDR3 protein: CASSRSGANVLTF

D gene: TRBD2
V gene: TRBV12-5
clone size: -
J gene: TRBJ2-3
CDR3 length: 16
CDR3 DNA: TGTGCTAGTGGTACCGGGACTAGCAGAAGCACAGATACGCAGTATTTT
CDR3 protein: CASGTGTSRSTDTQYF

D gene: -
V gene: TRBV5-1
clone size: -
J gene: TRBJ1-1
CDR3 length: 13
CDR3 DNA: TGCGCCAGCAGTTCCGGGTTGAACACTGAAGCTTTCTTT
CDR3 protein: CASSSGLNTEAFF

D gene: -
V gene: TRBV7-3
clone size: -
J gene: TRBJ2-7
CDR3 length: 13
CDR3 DNA: TGTGCCAGCAGCTTAACCACGGGGGACGAGCAGTACTTC
CDR3 protein: CASSLTTGDEQYF

D gene: -
V gene: TRBV6-1
clone size: -
J gene: TRBJ1-5
CDR3 length: 14
CDR3 DNA: TGTGCCAGCAGTAGGGACACACTAAATCAGCCCCAGCATTTT
CDR3 protein: CASSRDTLNQPQHF

D gene: -
V gene: TRBV11-2
clone size: few
J gene: TRBJ1-1
CDR3 length: 13
CDR3 DNA: TGTGCCAGCAGCTTAGGACAACGAACTGAAGCTTTCTTT
CDR3 protein: CASSLGQRTEAFF

D gene: -
V gene: TRBV7-3
clone size: -
J gene: TRBJ2-5
CDR3 length: 14
CDR3 DNA: TGTGCCAGCAGCTTGGACACGACTCAAGAGACCCAGTACTTC
CDR3 protein: CASSLDTTQETQYF

D gene: -
V gene: TRBV5-4
clone size: few
J gene: TRBJ2-7
CDR3 length: 16
CDR3 DNA: TGTGCCAGCAGCTCCCCCAAAGGGGCCGACTCCTACGAGCAGTACTTC
CDR3 protein: CASSSPKGADSYEQYF

D gene: TRBD2
V gene: TRBV4-2
clone size: few
J gene: TRBJ2-7
CDR3 length: 17
CDR3 DNA: TGTGCCAGCAGCCAAGTCGTTACGGCTAGCGGGGACTACGAGCAGTACTTC
CDR3 protein: CASSQVVTASGDYEQYF

D gene: TRBD1
V gene: TRBV7-9
clone size: -
J gene: TRBJ1-1
CDR3 length: 15
CDR3 DNA: TGTTCCAGCAGCACCTGGACAGGGGGGAACACTGAAGCTTTCTTT
CDR3 protein: CSSSTWTGGNTEAFF

D gene: -
V gene: TRBV5-8
clone size: few
J gene: TRBJ1-2
CDR3 length: 16
CDR3 DNA: TGTGCCAGCAGCTTGGCCGGGACTCTCGGTGGCTATGGCTACACCTTC
CDR3 protein: CASSLAGTLGGYGYTF

D gene: TRBD1
V gene: TRBV10-3
clone size: once
J gene: TRBJ1-6
CDR3 length: 15
CDR3 DNA: TGTGCCATCAGTGAGGGAGGACAGGGTTACTCACCCCTCCACTTT
CDR3 protein: CAISEGGQGYSPLHF

D gene: -
V gene: TRBV5-1
clone size: -
J gene: TRBJ2-7
CDR3 length: 16
CDR3 DNA: TGCGCCAGCAGCTTGGAAGGGGGGGTGGGGTTCTACGAGCAGTACTTC
CDR3 protein: CASSLEGGVGFYEQYF

D gene: TRBD2
V gene: TRBV9
clone size: -
J gene: TRBJ2-7
CDR3 length: 14
CDR3 DNA: TGTGCCAGCAGCGTAGGAGCGGGAGCGTGGGAGCAGTACTTC
CDR3 protein: CASSVGAGAWEQYF

D gene: -
V gene: TRBV11-3
clone size: once
J gene: TRBJ1-1
CDR3 length: 13
CDR3 DNA: TGTGCCAGCAGTCAGGGGTTTAACACTGAAGCTTTCTTT
CDR3 protein: CASSQGFNTEAFF

D gene: TRBD1
V gene: TRBV18
clone size: -
J gene: TRBJ1-5
CDR3 length: 18
CDR3 DNA: TGTGCCAGCTCTGCACAGGGGCGGATTGTATATAGCAATCAGCCCCAGCATTTT
CDR3 protein: CASSAQGRIVYSNQPQHF

D gene: TRBD2
V gene: TRBV28
clone size: once
J gene: TRBJ2-3
CDR3 length: 17
CDR3 DNA: TGTGCCAGCAGTAGACCGGGACTAGCGGGAGGGGGGGATACGCAGTATTTT
CDR3 protein: CASSRPGLAGGGDTQYF

D gene: TRBD1
V gene: TRBV30
clone size: -
J gene: TRBJ2-2
CDR3 length: 12
CDR3 DNA: TGTGCCGGACAGGGGGTCACCGGGGAGCTGTTTTTT
CDR3 protein: CAGQGVTGELFF

D gene: -
V gene: TRBV28
clone size: -
J gene: TRBJ2-5
CDR3 length: 14
CDR3 DNA: TGTGCCAGCATCTTTAGCAGTTTGGAAAAGACCCAGTACTTC
CDR3 protein: CASIFSSLEKTQYF

D gene: -
V gene: TRBV7-3
clone size: -
J gene: TRBJ2-1
CDR3 length: 16
CDR3 DNA: TGTGCCAGCAGCCCTGCCGGGACATGGCCTCAAATAGAGCAGTTCTTC
CDR3 protein: CASSPAGTWPQIEQFF

D gene: -
V gene: TRBV13
clone size: few
J gene: TRBJ2-1
CDR3 length: 14
CDR3 DNA: TGTGCCAGCAGCTTAGACAGGGAGGGCAATGAGCAGTTCTTC
CDR3 protein: CASSLDREGNEQFF

D gene: -
V gene: TRBV11-2
clone size: -
J gene: TRBJ2-1
CDR3 length: 15
CDR3 DNA: TGTGCCAGCAGCTTAGAAAGCGGACCCTACAATGAGCAGTTCTTC
CDR3 protein: CASSLESGPYNEQFF

D gene: TRBD2
V gene: TRBV27
clone size: -
J gene: TRBJ2-7
CDR3 length: 13
CDR3 DNA: TGTGCCAGCAGTTGGGTAGCGGGAGGCGAGCAGTACTTC
CDR3 protein: CASSWVAGGEQYF

D gene: TRBD1
V gene: TRBV9
clone size: -
J gene: TRBJ2-7
CDR3 length: 16
CDR3 DNA: TGTGCCAGCAGCGTAGCTGGGACAGGGGGAATCTACGAGCAGTACTTC
CDR3 protein: CASSVAGTGGIYEQYF

D gene: -
V gene: TRBV19
clone size: -
J gene: TRBJ2-3
CDR3 length: 14
CDR3 DNA: TGTGCCAGTAGTCCCGATCGGTTCACAGATACGCAGTATTTT
CDR3 protein: CASSPDRFTDTQYF

D gene: -
V gene: TRBV19
clone size: -
J gene: TRBJ1-3
CDR3 length: 13
CDR3 DNA: TGTGCCAGTAGTACCCCGGGTTGGAACACCATATATTTT
CDR3 protein: CASSTPGWNTIYF

D gene: -
V gene: TRBV5-1
clone size: -
J gene: TRBJ2-3
CDR3 length: 13
CDR3 DNA: TGCGCCAGCAGCTTGGACTTCGGGGATACGCAGTATTTT
CDR3 protein: CASSLDFGDTQYF

D gene: -
V gene: TRBV20-1
clone size: -
J gene: TRBJ1-3
CDR3 length: 11
CDR3 DNA: TGCAGTGAAAGAGTTGGAAACACCATATATTTT
CDR3 protein: CSERVGNTIYF

D gene: TRBD1
V gene: TRBV11-1
clone size: -
J gene: TRBJ2-1
CDR3 length: 15
CDR3 DNA: TGTGCCAGCAGCTCAAGGACAGGGGCATACAATGAGCAGTTCTTC
CDR3 protein: CASSSRTGAYNEQFF

D gene: TRBD1
V gene: TRBV19
clone size: -
J gene: TRBJ1-5
CDR3 length: 13
CDR3 DNA: TGTGCCAGTAGGGGACAGGTTTATCAGCCCCAGCATTTT
CDR3 protein: CASRGQVYQPQHF

D gene: TRBD2
V gene: TRBV29-1
clone size: -
J gene: TRBJ2-1
CDR3 length: 14
CDR3 DNA: TGCAGCGTGAACGGCGAGCGGGGGAACAATGAGCAGTTCTTC
CDR3 protein: CSVNGERGNNEQFF

D gene: -
V gene: TRBV7-3
clone size: -
J gene: TRBJ2-5
CDR3 length: 14
CDR3 DNA: TGTGCCAGCAGCTTATCGGGAAGTCGAGAGACCCAGTACTTC
CDR3 protein: CASSLSGSRETQYF

D gene: TRBD1
V gene: TRBV6-1
clone size: -
J gene: TRBJ2-5
CDR3 length: 13
CDR3 DNA: TGTGCCAGCAGTGAGGACAGGGTTGAGACCCAGTACTTC
CDR3 protein: CASSEDRVETQYF

D gene: TRBD1
V gene: TRBV6-6
clone size: -
J gene: TRBJ1-5
CDR3 length: 16
CDR3 DNA: TGTGCCACCACAACGGGACAGGGGGTTGGCAATCAGCCCCAGCATTTT
CDR3 protein: CATTTGQGVGNQPQHF

D gene: -
V gene: TRBV28
clone size: -
J gene: TRBJ1-6
CDR3 length: 12
CDR3 DNA: TGTGCCAGCAGTTTTCAGAATTCACCCCTCCACTTT
CDR3 protein: CASSFQNSPLHF

D gene: -
V gene: TRBV5-1
clone size: -
J gene: TRBJ2-4
CDR3 length: 14
CDR3 DNA: TGCGCCAGCAGCTTGAGTAGGACTCGGGACATTCAGTACTTC
CDR3 protein: CASSLSRTRDIQYF

D gene: -
V gene: TRBV18
clone size: -
J gene: TRBJ2-7
CDR3 length: 13
CDR3 DNA: TGTGCCAGCTCACCCGGGACTCTGTACGAGCAGTACTTC
CDR3 protein: CASSPGTLYEQYF

D gene: -
V gene: TRBV5-1
clone size: -
J gene: TRBJ2-7
CDR3 length: 14
CDR3 DNA: TGCGCCAGCAGCTTGGCGCCAGGTTTCAACGAGCAGTACTTC
CDR3 protein: CASSLAPGFNEQYF

D gene: -
V gene: TRBV5-4
clone size: -
J gene: TRBJ1-1
CDR3 length: 12
CDR3 DNA: TGTGCCAGCAGCTTGGGGGTAGCCGAAGCTTTCTTT
CDR3 protein: CASSLGVAEAFF

D gene: TRBD2
V gene: TRBV6-1
clone size: -
J gene: TRBJ2-1
CDR3 length: 14
CDR3 DNA: TGTGCCGGGACCCTAGCGGGAGGCGTAAATGAGCAGTTCTTC
CDR3 protein: CAGTLAGGVNEQFF

D gene: -
V gene: TRBV9
clone size: -
J gene: TRBJ1-5
CDR3 length: 15
CDR3 DNA: TGTGCCAGCAGCCTAGACAGCTATAGCAATCAGCCCCAGCATTTT
CDR3 protein: CASSLDSYSNQPQHF

D gene: -
V gene: TRBV7-2
clone size: -
J gene: TRBJ1-4
CDR3 length: 15
CDR3 DNA: TGTGCCAGCAGCCCCCAGGGAGGGCCTAATGAAAAACTGTTTTTT
CDR3 protein: CASSPQGGPNEKLFF

D gene: TRBD1
V gene: TRBV5-1
clone size: -
J gene: TRBJ2-3
CDR3 length: 14
CDR3 DNA: TGCGCCAGCAGGGGACAGGGTAGCACAGATACGCAGTATTTT
CDR3 protein: CASRGQGSTDTQYF

D gene: TRBD2
V gene: TRBV19
clone size: -
J gene: TRBJ2-2
CDR3 length: 17
CDR3 DNA: TGTGCCAGCAAACTCGGACTAGCGGGAGTCGGGACCGGGGAGCTGTTTTTT
CDR3 protein: CASKLGLAGVGTGELFF

D gene: TRBD2
V gene: TRBV2
clone size: few
J gene: TRBJ2-7
CDR3 length: 15
CDR3 DNA: TGTGCCAGCAGGGCCCGACTAGCGGGATCCTACGAGCAGTACTTC
CDR3 protein: CASRARLAGSYEQYF

D gene: -
V gene: TRBV19
clone size: once
J gene: TRBJ2-1
CDR3 length: 15
CDR3 DNA: TGTGCCAGTAGTCAGGACTATCGGAAGTACAATGAGCAGTTCTTC
CDR3 protein: CASSQDYRKYNEQFF